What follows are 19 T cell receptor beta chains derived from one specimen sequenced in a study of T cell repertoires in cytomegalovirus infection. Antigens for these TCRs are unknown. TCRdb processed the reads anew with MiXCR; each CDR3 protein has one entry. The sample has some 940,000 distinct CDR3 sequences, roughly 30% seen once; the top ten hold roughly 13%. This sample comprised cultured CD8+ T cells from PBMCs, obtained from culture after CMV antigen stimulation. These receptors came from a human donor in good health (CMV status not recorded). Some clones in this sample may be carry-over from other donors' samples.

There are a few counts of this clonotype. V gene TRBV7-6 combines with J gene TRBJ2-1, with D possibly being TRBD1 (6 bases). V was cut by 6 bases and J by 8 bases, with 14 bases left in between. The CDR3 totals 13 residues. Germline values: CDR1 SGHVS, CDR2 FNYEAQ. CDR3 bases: TGTGCCAGCAGTCAAATAGAGGGGGATGAGCAGTTCTTC. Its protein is CASSQIEGDEQFF. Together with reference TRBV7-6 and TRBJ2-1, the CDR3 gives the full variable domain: GAGVSQSPRYKVTKRGQDVALRCDPISGHVSLYWYRQALGQGPEFLTYFNYEAQQDKSGLPNDRFSAERPEGSISTLTIQRTEQRDSAMYRCASSQIEGDEQFFGPGTRLTVL.

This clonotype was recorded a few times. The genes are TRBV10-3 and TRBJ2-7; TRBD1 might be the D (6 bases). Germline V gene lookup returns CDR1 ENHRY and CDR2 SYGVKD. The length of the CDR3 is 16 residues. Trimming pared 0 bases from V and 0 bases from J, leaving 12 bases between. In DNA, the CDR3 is TGTGCCATCAGTGAGTCGGGTCTAGGGGGCTCCTACGAGCAGTACGTC. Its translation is CAISESGLGGSYEQYV.

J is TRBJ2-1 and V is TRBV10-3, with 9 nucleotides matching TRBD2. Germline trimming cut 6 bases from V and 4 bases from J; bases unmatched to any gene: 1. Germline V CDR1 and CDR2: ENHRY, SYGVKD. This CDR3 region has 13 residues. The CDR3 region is CAIRTSGYNEQFF. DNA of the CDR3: TGTGCCATCAGGACTAGCGGATACAATGAGCAGTTCTTC.

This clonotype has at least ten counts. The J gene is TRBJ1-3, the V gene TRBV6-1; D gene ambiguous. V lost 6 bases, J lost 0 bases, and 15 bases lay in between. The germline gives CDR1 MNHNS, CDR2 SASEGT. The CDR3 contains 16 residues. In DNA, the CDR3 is TGTGCCAGCAGCCCCGTCGCGTTTCGCTCTGGAAACACCATATATTTT. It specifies CASSPVAFRSGNTIYF.

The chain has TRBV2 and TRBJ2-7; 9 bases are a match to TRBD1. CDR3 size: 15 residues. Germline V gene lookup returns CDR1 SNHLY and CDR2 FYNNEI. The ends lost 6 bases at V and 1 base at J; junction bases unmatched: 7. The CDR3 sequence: CASSLDRGASYEQYF. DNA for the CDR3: TGTGCCAGCAGCCTGGACAGGGGCGCTTCCTACGAGCAGTACTTC.

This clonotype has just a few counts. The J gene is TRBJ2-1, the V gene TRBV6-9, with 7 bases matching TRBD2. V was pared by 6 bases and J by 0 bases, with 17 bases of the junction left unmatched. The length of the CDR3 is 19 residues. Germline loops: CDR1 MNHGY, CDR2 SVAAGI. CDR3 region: CASSYGLRTGEGSYNEQFF. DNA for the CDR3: TGTGCCAGCAGCTATGGCCTCCGAACGGGGGAGGGCTCCTACAATGAGCAGTTCTTC.

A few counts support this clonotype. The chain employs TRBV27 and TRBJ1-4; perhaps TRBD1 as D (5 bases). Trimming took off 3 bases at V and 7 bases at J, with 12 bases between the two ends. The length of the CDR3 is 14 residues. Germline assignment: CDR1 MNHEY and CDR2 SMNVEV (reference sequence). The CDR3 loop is CASSLSGAGEKLFF. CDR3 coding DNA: TGTGCCAGCAGTTTGTCTGGGGCAGGTGAAAAACTGTTTTTT.

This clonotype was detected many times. The CDR3 here is CASSLFQETQYF. In nucleotides, the CDR3 is TGTGCCAGCAGCTTGTTCCAAGAGACCCAGTACTTC. This rearrangement joins TRBV7-6 to TRBJ2-5; D is unclear. The CDR3 consists of 12 residues. The germline CDR1 and CDR2 sequences are SGHVS and FNYEAQ. Trimming shortened V by 3 bases and J by 1 base, and 3 bases separated the two germline ends.

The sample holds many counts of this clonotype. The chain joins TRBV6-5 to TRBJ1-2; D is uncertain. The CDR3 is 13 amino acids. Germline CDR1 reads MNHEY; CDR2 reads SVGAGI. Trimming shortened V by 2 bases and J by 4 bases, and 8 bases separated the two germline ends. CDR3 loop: CASSYRTGYGYTF. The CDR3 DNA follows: TGTGCCAGCAGTTACCGGACGGGCTATGGCTACACCTTC.

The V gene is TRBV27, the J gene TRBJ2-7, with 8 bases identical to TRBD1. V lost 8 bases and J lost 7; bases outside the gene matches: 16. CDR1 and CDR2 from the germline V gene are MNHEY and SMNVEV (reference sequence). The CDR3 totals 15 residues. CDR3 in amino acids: CASAPRTGQGQEQYV. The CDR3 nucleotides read TGTGCCAGCGCCCCTCGGACAGGGCAAGGTCAAGAGCAGTACGTC.

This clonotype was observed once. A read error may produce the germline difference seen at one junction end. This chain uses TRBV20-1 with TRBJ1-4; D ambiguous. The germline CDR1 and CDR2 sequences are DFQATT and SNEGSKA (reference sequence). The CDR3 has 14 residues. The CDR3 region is CSAREPAASEKLFF. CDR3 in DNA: TGCAGTGCCAGAGAACCAGCGGCTAGTGAAAAACTGTTTTTT.

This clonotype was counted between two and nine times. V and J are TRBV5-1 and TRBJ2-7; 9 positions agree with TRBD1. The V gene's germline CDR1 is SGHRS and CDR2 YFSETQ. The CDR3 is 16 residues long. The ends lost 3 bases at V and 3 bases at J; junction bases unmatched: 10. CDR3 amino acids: CASSWDREGSYYEQYF. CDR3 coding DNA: TGCGCCAGCAGCTGGGACAGGGAAGGAAGTTACTACGAGCAGTACTTC.

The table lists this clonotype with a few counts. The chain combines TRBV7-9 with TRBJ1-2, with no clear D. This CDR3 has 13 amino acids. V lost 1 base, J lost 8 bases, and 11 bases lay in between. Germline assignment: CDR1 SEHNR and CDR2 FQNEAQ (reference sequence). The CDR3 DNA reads TGTGCCAGCAGCTTAGATTGGGGTCTCGGCTACACCTTC. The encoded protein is CASSLDWGLGYTF.

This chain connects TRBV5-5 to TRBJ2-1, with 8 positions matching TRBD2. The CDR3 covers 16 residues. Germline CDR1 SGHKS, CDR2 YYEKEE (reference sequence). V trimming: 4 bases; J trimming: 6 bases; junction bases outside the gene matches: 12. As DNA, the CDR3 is TGTGCCAGCAGCCCCCGTCGACTAGCGATTCTCAATGAGCAGTTCTTC. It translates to CASSPRRLAILNEQFF. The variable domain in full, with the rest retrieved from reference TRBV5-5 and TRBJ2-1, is DAGVTQSPTHLIKTRGQQVTLRCSPISGHKSVSWYQQVLGQGPQFIFQYYEKEERGRGNFPDRFSARQFPNYSSELNVNALLLGDSALYLCASSPRRLAILNEQFFGPGTRLTVL.

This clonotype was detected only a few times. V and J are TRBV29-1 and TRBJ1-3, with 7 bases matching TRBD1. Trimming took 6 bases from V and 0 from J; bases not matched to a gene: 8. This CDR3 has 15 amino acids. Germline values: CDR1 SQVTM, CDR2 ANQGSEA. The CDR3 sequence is CSVMTGKSSGNTIYF. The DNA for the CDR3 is TGCAGCGTGATGACAGGGAAGAGCTCTGGAAACACCATATATTTT.

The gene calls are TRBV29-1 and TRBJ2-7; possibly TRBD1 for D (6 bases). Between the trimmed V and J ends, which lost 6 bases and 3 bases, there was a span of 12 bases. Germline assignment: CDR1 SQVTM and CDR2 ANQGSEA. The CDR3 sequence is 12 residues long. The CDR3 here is CSVTSTGYEQYF. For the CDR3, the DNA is TGCAGCGTCACCTCGACAGGCTACGAGCAGTACTTC.

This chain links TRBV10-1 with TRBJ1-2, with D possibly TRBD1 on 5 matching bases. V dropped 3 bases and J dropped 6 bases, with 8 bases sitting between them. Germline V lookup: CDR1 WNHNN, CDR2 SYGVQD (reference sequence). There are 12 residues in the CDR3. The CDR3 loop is CASSDQGNGYTF. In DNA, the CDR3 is TGCGCCAGCAGTGACCAGGGAAATGGCTACACCTTC.

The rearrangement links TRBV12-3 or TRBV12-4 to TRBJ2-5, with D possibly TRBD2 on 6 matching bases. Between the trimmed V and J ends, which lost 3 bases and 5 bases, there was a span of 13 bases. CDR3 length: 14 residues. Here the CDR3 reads CASSFVPGVETQYF. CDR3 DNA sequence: TGTGCCAGCAGTTTTGTCCCGGGAGTCGAGACCCAGTACTTC.

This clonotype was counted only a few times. CDR3 region: CASSYHRDGYTF. The CDR3 DNA sequence: TGTGCCAGCAGTTACCACAGGGATGGCTACACCTTC. The chain recombines TRBV6-2 or TRBV6-3 with TRBJ1-2, with D perhaps matching TRBD1 (6 bases). The ends were cut back, 2 bases at V and 6 bases at J, with 7 bases in the middle. The CDR3 is made up of 12 amino acids. From germline, CDR1 is MNHEY and CDR2 SVGEGT.